This TCR beta chain was recorded in a study of memory CD4+ T cells and cytomegalovirus serostatus. Sequenced by immunoSEQ multiplex PCR; TCRdb stores in-frame clones only, minus some. There are tens of thousands of clones in the sample; about four fifths occur only once, and 0.4% to 0.45% lies in the top ten. The sort gate was single viable CD3+CD4+CD8-CD45RO+ cells for memory CD4+ T cells. Serum IgG to CMV pp150, pp28, p38 and p52 defined serostatus. Trimming took off 5 bases at V and 2 bases at J, with 13 bases between the two ends. Germline V gene data show CDR1 as SGHTA and CDR2 as FQGNSA. The CDR3 is made up of 14 amino acids.

The J gene is TRBJ2-7, the V gene TRBV7-2; the D is unclear. Source material: memory CD4+ T cells from blood. The sequence was obtained from an adult in good health and CMV-seronegative. This chain's CDR3 is CASSPGSVAYEQYF. CDR3 nucleotide sequence: TGTGCCAGCAGCCCTGGATCGGTAGCCTACGAGCAGTACTTC.